This T cell receptor (beta chain) was sequenced during a study of T cells after yellow fever vaccination. CDR3 length: 11 amino acids. Unmatched junction bases numbered 3, after V lost 8 bases and J lost 5 bases. Germline V CDR1 and CDR2: SEHNR, FQNEAQ (reference sequence). It was through 5'RACE template switching that TCR cDNA was made, with a universal primer site and UMIs added. TCRdb reprocessed the 5' RACE reads via MiXCR and lists one record per CDR3 protein. The data hold over 250,000 distinct CDR3 sequences, with approximately 4% observed a single time. Overall study findings and caveats: The bulk population could contribute abundant contaminating clonotypes to FACS-sorted repertoires.

This clonotype occurred a few times. Its specificity is unknown. This specimen was PBMCs, taken 5 days after the yellow fever booster vaccination. The V call is TRBV7-9, the J call TRBJ2-7; 7 bases agree with TRBD1. The sequence derives from a man aged 18 to 35 who received the YFV17D yellow fever vaccine. The CDR3 nucleotides read TGTGCCAGCCAAACAGGGGACGAGCAGTACTTC. Its translation: CASQTGDEQYF.